This T cell receptor (beta chain) was retrieved from a study of T-cell memory formation after mild COVID-19. Study as a whole: For the most part, TCR clusters were specific to one donor.

Study-wide results and caveats: Clones which contracted sat mainly in CM and EM if CD4+, and in EMRA if CD8+. In pre-infection memory, a portion of responding clones appeared, which suggested that cross-reactive memory joined.

Germline CDR1 LGHDT, CDR2 YNNKEL (reference sequence). The CDR3 totals 13 residues. Trimming removed 0 bases from V and 10 bases from J, with 12 bases in between. Constant-segment-primed 5'RACE gave TCR alpha and TCR beta cDNA libraries with sample barcodes and UMIs. TCRdb reprocessed the 5' RACE reads with MiXCR, giving one entry per CDR3 protein. The sample consists of a few hundred thousand distinct CDR3 sequences, roughly 14% of them appearing once. There are many counts of this clonotype. Its specificity is unknown. This TCR came from a man younger than 30 who had mild COVID-19 (a few samples of this study predate the infection). Cell type and time point are not known. This sequence joins TRBV3-1 and TRBJ1-2; unclear D gene. Sequencing used PBMCs or a T cell subset sorted from them (not recorded which). This CDR3 reads CASSQDFRATYTF. The CDR3 region has the DNA TGTGCCAGCAGCCAAGATTTTAGGGCAACCTACACCTTC. Variable domain in full (rest from reference TRBV3-1 and TRBJ1-2): DTAVSQTPKYLVTQMGNDKSIKCEQNLGHDTMYWYKQDSKKFLKIMFSYNNKELIINETVPNRFSPKSPDKAHLNLHINSLELGDSAVYFCASSQDFRATYTFGSGTRLTVV.